This TCR beta chain emerged from a study of T cell clones after liver transplantation. Background on the study: Apart from a few HCV-positive recipients, transplants were for non-autoimmune, non-viral reasons. Study-level points and caveats: In two subjects, few donor cells limited the measurable donor-reactive repertoire.

The V gene end was trimmed by 4 bases and the J gene end by 5 bases; junction bases not matched to a gene: 8. The CDR3 contains 14 residues. The germline V gene encodes CDR1 SGDLS and CDR2 YYNGEE. A note on this clone: Its antigen is currently unknown.

Clones were read by immunoSEQ multiplex PCR, and TCRdb kept only the in-frame ones, dropping some. The table lists 98,000 or so clones, about 81% of them singletons. The chain combines TRBV9 with TRBJ2-5; 7 bases are a match to TRBD2. This TCR derives from a human donor who received a liver transplant. Sequences were derived from CD4+ T cells from blood, sampled before liver transplant. The CDR3 DNA follows: TGTGCCAGCAGCTTCGGAGCGGGGCGGGAGACCCAGTACTTC. It codes for CASSFGAGRETQYF.